This TCR beta chain was identified during a study of T cells in Graves' hyperthyroidism and ophthalmopathy. In germline, CDR1 is SGHAT, CDR2 FQNNGV. Trimming cost V 4 bases and J 2 bases; bases outside gene matches: 6. The CDR3 runs to 16 residues. TCR beta CDR3 regions were amplified from RNA transcripts. The HTBI primer set drove a first-round RT-PCR of the TCR CDR3. TCRdb reprocessed the multiplex PCR reads with MiXCR, giving one entry per CDR3 protein. The data show a few hundred thousand distinct CDR3 sequences, about 13% seen once. In its sample, this clonotype was seen a few times. The specimen was blood. The clonotype was recovered from a man aged 30 to 39 with Graves' hyperthyroidism that later progressed to Graves' ophthalmopathy. This chain joins TRBV11-2 and TRBJ2-2; 8 bases are a match to TRBD1. The CDR3 bases are TGTGCCAGCAGCTCCTTACAGGGGGGAAACACCGGGGAGCTGTTTTTT. This translates into CASSSLQGGNTGELFF.